Below, 15 T cell receptor beta chains from the same sample are listed, as sequenced in a study of pediatric ulcerative colitis. TCRdb's copy holds only in-frame clones and misses some; the assay was immunoSEQ multiplex PCR. Of approximately 60,000 clones in the sample, about 90% were seen once. The sample taken for sequencing was blood. These receptors all stem from a boy aged 10-17 years with severe ulcerative colitis.

The chain joins TRBV7-6 to TRBJ2-3, with D perhaps TRBD1 (5 bases). Germline V gives CDR1 SGHVS, CDR2 FNYEAQ. Deletions cut 2 bases from V and 1 base from J, with 13 bases between. The CDR3 is 16 residues long. For the CDR3, the DNA is TGTGCCAGCAGCTTATCGCAGGGTTGGGGCACAGATACGCAGTATTTT. Translated, it gives CASSLSQGWGTDTQYF.

The gene calls are TRBV29-1 and TRBJ2-5, with D possibly matching TRBD2 (6 bases). V lost 6 bases and J 0 bases, leaving 14 bases between the germline ends. Germline CDR1 and CDR2: SQVTM and ANQGSEA. CDR3 length: 14 residues. The CDR3 loop reads CSVAPRGYQETQYF. The CDR3 coding sequence is TGCAGCGTGGCCCCCCGGGGGTACCAAGAGACCCAGTACTTC.

V and J are TRBV15 and TRBJ2-1; no clear D. V was pared by 1 base and J by 2 bases, with 15 bases between. CDR1 is LNHNV and CDR2 is YYDKDF in the germline V gene (reference sequence). The CDR3 totals 17 residues. The CDR3 nucleotides are TGTGCCACCAGCAGAGCGGCAGGTGGCTGGACCTACAATGAGCAGTTCTTC. It is translated as CATSRAAGGWTYNEQFF.

The chain couples TRBV7-8 to TRBJ2-7; 8 nucleotides line up with TRBD2. Germline trimming cut 4 bases from V and 3 bases from J; bases unmatched to any gene: 11. Germline CDR1 is SGHVS and CDR2 is FQNEAQ. The length of the CDR3 is 16 residues. CDR3 sequence (DNA): TGTGCCAGCAGCTCCCCGCGGACTAGCAGAAGCTACGAGCAGTACTTC. Translating gives CASSSPRTSRSYEQYF.

This clone occurred a few times. The V gene is TRBV7-9, the J gene TRBJ1-1; 7 bases map to TRBD1. The CDR3 spans 15 residues. Germline V gene sequence: CDR1 SEHNR, CDR2 FQNEAQ (reference sequence). The ends lost 5 bases at V and 1 base at J; junction bases unmatched: 7. CDR3 in amino acids: CASSVRQGPNTEAFF. For the CDR3, the DNA is TGTGCCAGCAGCGTAAGACAGGGCCCGAACACTGAAGCTTTCTTT.

The J gene is TRBJ2-7, the V gene TRBV30; D remains ambiguous. Per germline, CDR1 GTSNPN and CDR2 SVGIG (reference sequence). Between the trimmed V and J ends, which lost 0 bases and 0 bases, there was a span of 9 bases. CDR3 length equals 14 residues. CDR3 sequence reads: CAWSVAGLSYEQYF. DNA of the CDR3: TGTGCCTGGAGTGTCGCTGGTCTCTCCTACGAGCAGTACTTC.

This chain joins TRBV4-1 and TRBJ1-5, with D perhaps TRBD1 (5 bases). The germline V gene has CDR1 MGHRA and CDR2 YSYEKL. The V and J ends lost 4 bases and 6 bases respectively, with 16 bases between them. CDR3 length equals 15 residues. The CDR3 coding sequence is TGCGCCAGCAGCCTCAGCCGGGGGTCGGGTCAGCCCCAGCATTTT. It encodes CASSLSRGSGQPQHF.

The V gene is TRBV5-6, the J gene TRBJ2-1; 13 positions match TRBD2. Losses at the gene ends were 2 bases for V and 6 bases for J; bases not matched to a gene: 11. Germline V gene sequence: CDR1 SGHDT, CDR2 YYEEEE. The CDR3 spans 18 residues. The CDR3 spells CASSLYGLAGDSGNEQFF. In DNA form, the CDR3 reads TGTGCCAGCAGCTTATATGGACTAGCGGGAGATTCGGGCAATGAGCAGTTCTTC.

V usage is TRBV2 and J usage is TRBJ2-2; D remains ambiguous. The CDR3 covers 12 residues. Germline lookup yields CDR1 SNHLY and CDR2 FYNNEI. V was pared by 5 bases and J by 6 bases, with 7 bases between. Here the CDR3 reads CASSYYAGELFF. The CDR3 nucleotides read TGTGCCAGCAGTTACTACGCCGGGGAGCTGTTTTTT.

V usage is TRBV30 and J usage is TRBJ2-5, with TRBD1 as a possible D gene (5 bases). CDR3 size: 16 residues. The V and J ends lost 2 bases and 1 base respectively, with 17 bases between them. Looked up from germline, CDR1 is GTSNPN and CDR2 is SVGIG (reference sequence). The CDR3 region has the DNA TGTGCCTGGAGTTTTGACACGGACACGACCCAAGAGACCCAGTACTTC. Residues: CAWSFDTDTTQETQYF.

The genes are TRBV7-9 and TRBJ2-3, with TRBD1 matching 9 bases. V lost 3 bases and J lost 4; bases outside the gene matches: 2. Looked up from germline, CDR1 is SEHNR and CDR2 is FQNEAQ (reference sequence). The CDR3 is made up of 14 amino acids. As DNA, the CDR3 is TGTGCCAGCAGCTTGGGACAGGGCGCAGATACGCAGTATTTT. This sequence encodes CASSLGQGADTQYF.

The chain couples TRBV2 to TRBJ1-2; D unresolved. Trimming took 3 bases from V and 4 from J, leaving 12 bases between them. The CDR3 spans 14 residues. Germline assignment: CDR1 SNHLY and CDR2 FYNNEI. The CDR3 here is CASSDDERPYGYTF. CDR3 nucleotides: TGTGCCAGCAGTGATGACGAGAGGCCCTATGGCTACACCTTC.

This chain joins TRBV6-5 and TRBJ1-1, with D uncertain. This CDR3 comprises 12 residues. CDR1 MNHEY and CDR2 SVGAGI come from the germline V gene. V was pared by 8 bases and J by 4 bases, with 11 bases between. The CDR3 DNA reads as TGTGCCAGCCGAAGGGATAGCACTGAAGCTTTCTTT. It specifies CASRRDSTEAFF.

The chain is built from TRBV5-8 and TRBJ1-5, with D perhaps TRBD1 (5 bases). The CDR3 is 14 residues long. V was cut by 6 bases and J by 6 bases, with 16 bases left in between. Germline V gene data show CDR1 as SGHTS and CDR2 as YDEGEE. This CDR3 reads CASTEGRSSQPQHF. CDR3 coding DNA: TGTGCCAGCACGGAGGGGCGATCGAGTCAGCCCCAGCATTTT.

The chain recombines TRBV11-2 with TRBJ2-2; 7 bases agree with TRBD2. The V gene's germline CDR1 is SGHAT and CDR2 FQNNGV. The CDR3 contains 15 residues. With 5 bases clipped from V and 3 bases from J, the junction kept 6 bases outside the gene matches. The CDR3 spells CASSQAGVDTGELFF. CDR3 nucleotides: TGTGCCAGCAGCCAGGCGGGAGTGGACACCGGGGAGCTGTTTTTT.